This TCR beta chain appears in the sequencing data of a study of T-cell memory formation after mild COVID-19. A few counts support this clonotype. TCRdb re-called the 5' RACE reads through MiXCR, storing one row per CDR3 protein. Of more than 350,000 distinct CDR3 sequences detected, about 15% appear once; the ten largest clones hold about 22%. The ends lost 7 bases at V and 0 bases at J; junction bases unmatched: 10. CDR3 length: 16 residues. CDR1 and CDR2 from the germline V gene are SEHNR and FQNEAQ (reference sequence). The rearrangement uses TRBV7-9 and TRBJ2-3; 7 nucleotides match TRBD2. This receptor was taken from a man between 18 and 29 years old who had mild COVID-19 (a few samples of this study predate the infection). Cell type and time point are not known. Source material: PBMCs or a T cell subset sorted from them (not recorded which). CDR3 coding DNA: TGTGCCAGCACCCTGGCGGCTAGCGGTAGCACAGATACGCAGTATTTT. Its translation: CASTLAASGSTDTQYF.